This TCR beta chain was captured in a study of OX40 agonist ivuxolimab in advanced cancers. Study-level results: On average, a greater number of expanded clones characterised CD8+ T cells relative to CD4+.

Sequencing used immunoSEQ multiplex PCR; TCRdb keeps in-frame clones, though not all of them. Of some 150,000 clones in the sample, 90% were seen once. This CDR3 spans 19 amino acids. V shed 3 bases, J shed 0 bases, and the junction held 9 bases outside the gene matches. From germline, CDR1 is MDHEN and CDR2 SYDVKM. About this clone itself: Its antigen is not known.

The source is an adult with an advanced solid tumor such as melanoma, head and neck, liver or kidney cancer. The material sequenced was CD4+ or CD8+ T cells sorted from blood, taken in a trial of the OX40 agonist ivuxolimab. J is TRBJ2-1 and V is TRBV28; 12 bases are a match to TRBD2. CDR3 amino acids: CASSFGLAGGKSSYNEQFF. The CDR3, as DNA: TGTGCCAGCAGTTTTGGGCTAGCGGGAGGGAAAAGCTCCTACAATGAGCAGTTCTTC.